The 12 T cell receptor beta chains reported below all come from one sample, sequenced in a study of monozygotic twins with cystic fibrosis. The protocol was immunoSEQ multiplex PCR, while the TCRdb copy is restricted to in-frame clones and leaves out a portion. The sample carries tens of thousands of clones, around nine tenths recorded once. Sequenced material: blood. All receptors derive from a boy under 10 years old with cystic fibrosis.

V gene TRBV7-8 combines with J gene TRBJ1-3; possible D gene TRBD1, 5 bases. Between the trimmed V and J ends, which lost 1 base and 0 bases, there was a span of 13 bases. In germline, CDR1 is SGHVS, CDR2 FQNEAQ. The CDR3 consists of 17 residues. CDR3 region: CASSLGGREDSGNTIYF. In DNA form, the CDR3 reads TGTGCCAGCAGCTTAGGTGGCAGGGAAGACTCTGGAAACACCATATATTTT.

This rearrangement joins TRBV20-1 to TRBJ2-7; 7 nucleotides match TRBD1. CDR3 length: 11 amino acids. Germline V gene data show CDR1 as DFQATT and CDR2 as SNEGSKA (reference sequence). Germline trimming cut 3 bases from V and 6 bases from J; bases unmatched to any gene: 2. The CDR3 reads CSARTGREQYF. As DNA, the CDR3 is TGCAGTGCTAGGACAGGGCGCGAGCAGTACTTC.

The gene calls are TRBV6-5 and TRBJ2-1; 7 nucleotides line up with TRBD1. This CDR3 has 15 amino acids. Germline CDR1 and CDR2: MNHEY and SVGAGI. V lost 2 bases and J lost 5; bases outside the gene matches: 6. CDR3 amino acids: CASSYVGTDNNEQFF. The DNA for the CDR3 is TGTGCCAGCAGTTACGTCGGGACAGATAACAATGAGCAGTTCTTC.

The chain uses TRBV6-1 and TRBJ1-2, with D possibly matching TRBD1 (5 bases). V was cut by 10 bases and J by 1 base, with 13 bases left in between. The CDR3 length is 13 residues. Germline V CDR1 and CDR2: MNHNS, SASEGT. The CDR3 loop reads CAKKKDNNYGYTF. CDR3 DNA: TGTGCCAAAAAGAAGGACAATAACTATGGCTACACCTTC.

V usage is TRBV5-1 and J usage is TRBJ2-7; 9 bases are shared with TRBD1. Trimming took 4 bases from V and 1 from J; bases not matched to a gene: 6. The CDR3 consists of 15 residues. CDR1 is SGHRS and CDR2 is YFSETQ in the germline V gene. DNA for the CDR3: TGCGCCAGCAGCGCCCGACAGGGGGTTTCCTACGAGCAGTACTTC. Translation gives CASSARQGVSYEQYF.

CDR3 nucleotide sequence: TGTGCCAGCAGCCCGACCCGCGGGGGCTTCAATGAAAAACTGTTTTTT. Translation: CASSPTRGGFNEKLFF. V usage is TRBV2 and J usage is TRBJ1-4; a possible D gene is TRBD1 (6 bases). This CDR3 is 16 amino acids long. Germline CDR1 reads SNHLY; CDR2 reads FYNNEI. With 6 bases removed from V and 5 bases from J, the gap between germline ends came to 19 bases. Combining the CDR3 with reference TRBV2 and TRBJ1-4 gives the whole variable domain EPEVTQTPSHQVTQMGQEVILRCVPISNHLYFYWYRQILGQKVEFLVSFYNNEISEKSEIFDDQFSVERPDGSNFTLKIRSTKLEDSAMYFCASSPTRGGFNEKLFFGSGTQLSVL.

The chain employs TRBV27 and TRBJ1-2, with a weak D call TRBD1 (6 bases). V gave up 6 bases and J gave up 0 bases, with 8 bases separating them. The CDR3 length is 13 residues. The V gene's germline CDR1 is MNHEY and CDR2 SMNVEV (reference sequence). CDR3 in amino acids: CASRGGSNYGYTF. DNA for the CDR3: TGTGCCAGCAGAGGGGGGTCTAACTATGGCTACACCTTC.

This clone is a singleton in its sample. This chain links TRBV18 with TRBJ1-4; the D is unclear. With 0 bases removed from V and 4 bases from J, the gap between germline ends came to 9 bases. Per the germline V gene, CDR1 is KGHSH and CDR2 is LQKENI. The CDR3 has 15 residues. CDR3 protein: CASSPPGNLNEKLFF. CDR3 nucleotides: TGTGCCAGCTCACCACCGGGAAACCTTAATGAAAAACTGTTTTTT.

The V call is TRBV27, the J call TRBJ1-1, with D possibly being TRBD1 (5 bases). The CDR3 runs 14 residues. V shed 8 bases and J shed 5 bases, with 18 bases lying between them. Looked up from germline, CDR1 is MNHEY and CDR2 is SMNVEV (reference sequence). The CDR3 loop is CASGIGGRGTEAFF. CDR3 nucleotides: TGTGCCAGCGGGATTGGAGGGCGGGGGACTGAAGCTTTCTTT.

This clone was counted once. This chain joins TRBV10-3 and TRBJ2-3, with 12 bases matching TRBD1. The CDR3 length is 17 residues. Germline CDR1 ENHRY, CDR2 SYGVKD. V dropped 8 bases and J dropped 3; count of bases not matched to a gene: 12. Here the CDR3 reads CAIHTPGQGARTDTQYF. The CDR3 DNA reads as TGTGCCATCCACACACCGGGACAGGGGGCGCGGACAGATACGCAGTATTTT.

The rearrangement joins TRBV9 to TRBJ1-1; tentative D call: TRBD1 (5 bases). The CDR3 loop spans 14 amino acids. From germline, CDR1 is SGDLS and CDR2 YYNGEE. The V end lost 0 bases, the J end lost 3 bases, and 9 bases lay between the germline ends. CDR3 coding DNA: TGTGCCAGCAGCGTAGAGGGCAGGGACACTGAAGCTTTCTTT. Translation: CASSVEGRDTEAFF.

The J gene is TRBJ2-6, the V gene TRBV27; D not certain. The CDR3 is 14 residues long. The germline gives CDR1 MNHEY, CDR2 SMNVEV (reference sequence). Trimming left V 6 bases short and J 4 bases short, with 10 bases between. For the CDR3, the DNA is TGTGCCAGCAGGTCTCTCCGCGGGGCCAACGTCCTGACTTTC. Amino acids: CASRSLRGANVLTF. The full variable domain, with the rest looked up from reference TRBV27 and TRBJ2-6, is EAQVTQNPRYLITVTGKKLTVTCSQNMNHEYMSWYRQDPGLGLRQIYYSMNVEVTDKGDVPEGYKVSRKEKRNFPLILESPSPNQTSLYFCASRSLRGANVLTFGAGSRLTVL.